This T cell receptor beta chain was recorded in a study of human T cells and chemical hapten exposure. As for the study in general: Weekly scalp doses of diphenylcyclopropenone were given to patients during the approximately 25-week study.

In this sample, this clonotype turned up many times. Its antigen is unknown. Each CDR3 protein is one row after TCRdb ran MiXCR on the RACE reads. The sample records fewer than 200,000 distinct CDR3 sequences, approximately 20% being singletons. The study, taken as a whole, reports: Expanded TCRs made up significantly more big CDR3 similarity clusters than controls did.

In germline, CDR1 is MNHEY, CDR2 SMNVEV (reference sequence). Trimming left V 5 bases short and J 0 bases short, with 10 bases between. The CDR3 has 14 amino acids. The time point: patch test 1, 2 weeks after DPC sensitization. Treatment specified: therapeutic diphenylcyclopropenone sensitization with weekly scalp DPC. Total RNA was isolated from unfractionated whole blood. The sequence came from a woman aged 45-65 years with alopecia areata. Some clones in this sample may be carry-over from other donors' samples. Specimen: whole blood, collected in connection with sensitization to the hapten diphenylcyclopropenone (DPC). The V call is TRBV27, the J call TRBJ1-1; no clear D. In DNA, the CDR3 is TGTGCCAGCAGTGGAAGACTTCTGAACACTGAAGCTTTCTTT. Its protein product is CASSGRLLNTEAFF.